The clone carrying this T cell receptor (beta chain) was observed at least ten times. The data stem from a study of Graves' ophthalmopathy and Graves' hyperthyroidism. TCR beta CDR3 regions were amplified from RNA transcripts. HTBI primers were used in a first-round RT-PCR, which preceded a second-round multiplex PCR. TCRdb reprocessed the multiplex PCR reads via MiXCR and lists one record per CDR3 protein. The repertoire holds about 400,000 distinct CDR3 sequences, with roughly 20% as singletons. Sequencing input: peripheral blood. The sequence came from a woman younger than 30 with stable Graves' hyperthyroidism.

The CDR3 bases are TGTGCCAGCAGTTCCACGGACAGGACCGGATTGGACATTCAGTACTTC. This gives the protein CASSSTDRTGLDIQYF. The chain employs TRBV2 and TRBJ2-4; 7 bases agree with TRBD1. The CDR3 is 16 residues long. The V gene's germline CDR1 is SNHLY and CDR2 FYNNEI. The ends lost 5 bases at V and 8 bases at J; junction bases unmatched: 15.